What follows are 3 T cell receptor beta chains derived from one specimen sequenced in a study of blood T cell repertoires in COVID-19. Only in-frame clones appear in the TCRdb table, and some are missing; sequencing was by immunoSEQ multiplex PCR. The sample yields some 150,000 clones, roughly 86% seen once. The sample taken for sequencing was peripheral blood. All receptors derive from a woman in her fifties or sixties with acute or convalescent COVID-19.

This clone was counted a few times. The chain uses TRBV28 and TRBJ1-1; tentative D call: TRBD1 (6 bases). The CDR3 covers 12 residues. Trimming stripped 7 bases from V and 4 bases from J, with 10 bases between. The V gene's germline CDR1 is MDHEN and CDR2 SYDVKM. The CDR3 nucleotides are TGTGCCAGCAACAGGGACATCACTGAAGCTTTCTTT. It yields the protein CASNRDITEAFF.

This clone was recorded at least ten times. The CDR3 nucleotides are TGTGCTAGTGGTTTGTATCCCGGACAGGGCGGAAGCAATCAGCCCCAGCATTTT. Its translation: CASGLYPGQGGSNQPQHF. This sequence joins TRBV12-5 and TRBJ1-5; 8 bases match TRBD1. V shed 2 bases, J shed 1 base, and the junction held 10 bases outside the gene matches. Germline assignment: CDR1 LGHNT and CDR2 FRNRAP. The CDR3 is made up of 18 amino acids.

The chain uses TRBV10-3 and TRBJ2-1; D remains ambiguous. Deletions cut 6 bases from V and 0 bases from J, with 12 bases between. The germline V gene has CDR1 ENHRY and CDR2 SYGVKD. The CDR3 is 15 residues long. Here the CDR3 reads CAIRRLATSYNEQFF. CDR3 DNA: TGTGCCATCAGGAGACTTGCCACCTCCTACAATGAGCAGTTCTTC.